Below are 26 T cell receptor beta chains sequenced from a single sample in a study of T cell responses to AZD1222 COVID-19 vaccine. Profiled with immunoSEQ multiplex PCR; TCRdb holds only in-frame clones, not every one. The data show about 150,000 clones, around 90% seen once. This specimen was peripheral blood, taken 28 days after the second AZD1222 dose. Receptors were obtained from an adult who received the AZD1222 COVID-19 vaccine.

The chain recombines TRBV11-2 with TRBJ2-3, with 7 bases identical to TRBD1. Germline V gene lookup returns CDR1 SGHAT and CDR2 FQNNGV. Germline trimming cut 8 bases from V and 1 base from J; bases unmatched to any gene: 6. The CDR3 spans 14 residues. CDR3 DNA sequence: TGTGCCAGCGGACGGACAGGAGGCACAGATACGCAGTATTTT. This translates into CASGRTGGTDTQYF.

The V and J genes are TRBV9 and TRBJ1-2; TRBD1 matches at 9 bases. V shed 0 bases, J shed 3 bases, and the junction held 0 bases outside the gene matches. Germline CDR1 SGDLS, CDR2 YYNGEE. The CDR3 is 14 amino acids. CDR3 coding DNA: TGTGCCAGCAGCGTAGGACAGGGGGACTATGGCTACACCTTC. Translated, it gives CASSVGQGDYGYTF.

This clone was found a few times. The rearrangement joins TRBV3-1 (or the pseudogene TRBV3-2) to TRBJ2-7, with 13 nucleotides matching TRBD2. After removal of 3 bases from V and 7 bases from J, the junction contained 6 bases not matched to a gene. The germline V gene encodes CDR1 LGHDT and CDR2 YNNKEL (reference sequence). CDR3 length: 15 amino acids. The CDR3 region is CASSHRLAGGREQYF. CDR3 DNA: TGTGCCAGCAGCCACCGACTAGCGGGAGGTCGGGAGCAGTACTTC.

The rearrangement joins TRBV29-1 to TRBJ2-7; 7 positions agree with TRBD1. There are 15 residues in the CDR3. The germline V gene has CDR1 SQVTM and CDR2 ANQGSEA. J was trimmed by 6 bases and V by 4 bases; bases with no gene match: 15. This CDR3 is CSVVRQGIFPPEQYF. Written as DNA, the CDR3 is TGCAGCGTTGTACGACAGGGAATATTTCCCCCCGAGCAGTACTTC.

This clone was seen more than once but under ten times. The CDR3 DNA sequence: TGTGCCAGCAGCATACAATCGACAGGGTTCACCGGGGAGCTGTTTTTT. Amino acid sequence: CASSIQSTGFTGELFF. The V and J genes are TRBV9 and TRBJ2-2; TRBD1 agrees at 7 bases. Germline CDR1 SGDLS, CDR2 YYNGEE. The CDR3 is made up of 16 amino acids. The trim removed 4 bases at V and 4 bases at J, leaving 10 bases unmatched.

The chain couples TRBV18 to TRBJ2-3; D not certain. Trimming left V 0 bases short and J 0 bases short, with 7 bases between. This CDR3 contains 15 residues. Germline V gene lookup returns CDR1 KGHSH and CDR2 LQKENI. The CDR3 spells CASSPPGLSTDTQYF. As DNA, the CDR3 is TGTGCCAGCTCACCACCGGGGTTAAGCACAGATACGCAGTATTTT.

On this clone itself: In the same sample, other DNA sequences code for this CDR3. The chain joins TRBV11-2 to TRBJ1-1, with D maybe TRBD1 (6 bases). Germline V gives CDR1 SGHAT, CDR2 FQNNGV. The CDR3 has 14 residues. The germline V and J ends were trimmed by 3 bases and 0 bases, with 8 bases remaining between them. The CDR3 loop is CASSLGGVNTEAFF. The CDR3 DNA is TGTGCCAGCAGCTTGGGGGGCGTGAACACTGAAGCTTTCTTT. Based on the CDR3 plus reference TRBV11-2 and TRBJ1-1, the full variable domain is EAGVAQSPRYKIIEKRQSVAFWCNPISGHATLYWYQQILGQGPKLLIQFQNNGVVDDSQLPKDRFSAERLKGVDSTLKIQPAKLEDSAVYLCASSLGGVNTEAFFGQGTRLTVV.

V and J are TRBV7-2 and TRBJ2-3; 12 nucleotides line up with TRBD2. The CDR3 runs 17 residues. The germline gives CDR1 SGHTA, CDR2 FQGNSA. V was clipped by 1 base and J by 4 bases; unmatched bases: 6. The CDR3 region is CASSLVASGRAADTQYF. The CDR3 region has the DNA TGTGCCAGCAGCTTAGTGGCTAGCGGGAGGGCCGCAGATACGCAGTATTTT.

This clone showed up just once. The V call is TRBV11-2, the J call TRBJ1-1, with a possible D match to TRBD1 (5 bases). The germline V gene has CDR1 SGHAT and CDR2 FQNNGV. V lost 7 bases and J lost 1, with 16 bases in between. This CDR3 is built from 15 residues. The CDR3 sequence: CASTARERGNTEAFF. CDR3 bases: TGTGCCAGCACAGCCAGGGAGAGGGGGAACACTGAAGCTTTCTTT.

The chain has TRBV5-1 and TRBJ2-1; tentative D call: TRBD1 (6 bases). There are 15 residues in the CDR3. V was shortened by 4 bases and J by 5 bases, with 16 bases between the two germline ends. Germline V gives CDR1 SGHRS, CDR2 YFSETQ. CDR3 sequence (DNA): TGCGCCAGCAGCCACATTCATACAGGGAACAATGAGCAGTTCTTC. Translating gives CASSHIHTGNNEQFF.

The chain carries TRBV7-9 and TRBJ2-6; D remains ambiguous. Germline CDR1 reads SEHNR; CDR2 reads FQNEAQ (reference sequence). This CDR3 is 16 amino acids long. Trimming left V 1 base short and J 0 bases short, with 7 bases between. The CDR3 here is CASSLVRSSGANVLTF. As DNA, the CDR3 is TGTGCCAGCAGCTTAGTCAGATCCTCTGGGGCCAACGTCCTGACTTTC.

This rearrangement joins TRBV5-6 to TRBJ2-1; possibly TRBD2 for D (5 bases). The CDR3 has 13 amino acids. The germline V gene encodes CDR1 SGHDT and CDR2 YYEEEE. Trimming removed 2 bases from V and 5 bases from J, with 8 bases in between. The CDR3 DNA is TGTGCCAGCAGCTTCGGGGTTAACAATGAGCAGTTCTTC. Amino acids: CASSFGVNNEQFF.

The chain is built from TRBV6-4 and TRBJ1-2, with D tentatively TRBD1 (6 bases). Germline values: CDR1 MRHNA, CDR2 SNTAGT. V was clipped by 5 bases and J by 5 bases, with 18 bases between them. The CDR3 runs 15 residues. The DNA for the CDR3 is TGTGCCAGCAGTCCCACAGCACAGGGATTGTATGGCTACACCTTC. Translation gives CASSPTAQGLYGYTF.

This clone was seen only once. The chain employs TRBV5-1 and TRBJ1-1; D gene ambiguous. Trimming took off 0 bases at V and 2 bases at J, with 11 bases between the two ends. This CDR3 has 15 residues. Germline-derived CDR1 and CDR2 are SGHRS and YFSETQ. The CDR3 sequence: CASSLVISGNTEAFF. The CDR3 coding sequence is TGCGCCAGCAGCTTGGTGATTTCCGGTAACACTGAAGCTTTCTTT.

This clone was observed once. This chain connects TRBV11-2 to TRBJ2-7; 9 bases agree with TRBD2. CDR3 size: 18 residues. Germline V gene data show CDR1 as SGHAT and CDR2 as FQNNGV. Germline trimming cut 5 bases from V and 0 bases from J; bases unmatched to any gene: 14. The DNA for the CDR3 is TGTGCCAGCAGCCCGGTGTATGGAGCGGGGGGCCCCTCCTACGAGCAGTACTTC. Translation gives CASSPVYGAGGPSYEQYF.

This sequence joins TRBV7-8 and TRBJ2-2, with TRBD2 as a possible D gene (6 bases). Germline V lookup: CDR1 SGHVS, CDR2 FQNEAQ. This CDR3 comprises 14 residues. V was trimmed by 3 bases and J by 6 bases, leaving 11 bases between them. Written as DNA, the CDR3 is TGTGCCAGCAGCTTTGGTGGGGAGGCCGGGGAGCTGTTTTTT. Its protein is CASSFGGEAGELFF.

The CDR3 sequence is CASSPVPRTSGRAETQYF. CDR3 DNA sequence: TGTGCCAGCAGCCCCGTCCCACGGACTAGCGGGAGGGCGGAGACCCAGTACTTC. The gene calls are TRBV7-2 and TRBJ2-5, with 15 nucleotides matching TRBD2. V gave up 5 bases and J gave up 5 bases; unmatched junction bases: 12. The CDR3 consists of 18 residues. Germline CDR1 is SGHTA and CDR2 is FQGNSA. Full variable domain (missing parts from reference TRBV7-2 and TRBJ2-5): GAGVSQSPSNKVTEKGKDVELRCDPISGHTALYWYRQSLGQGLEFLIYFQGNSAPDKSGLPSDRFSAERTGGSVSTLTIQRTQQEDSAVYLCASSPVPRTSGRAETQYFGPGTRLLVL.

The chain joins TRBV5-8 to TRBJ2-2; TRBD2 matches 9 bases. Germline CDR1 reads SGHTS; CDR2 reads YDEGEE. The ends lost 4 bases at V and 9 bases at J; junction bases unmatched: 7. The CDR3 is 14 residues long. Here the CDR3 reads CASSDGLARRELFF. CDR3 in DNA: TGTGCCAGCAGCGACGGACTAGCGAGAAGGGAGCTGTTTTTT.

CDR3 in amino acids: CASSGGGTSGYNEQFF. The CDR3 DNA is TGTGCCAGCAGCGGAGGGGGGACTAGCGGTTACAATGAGCAGTTCTTC. The rearrangement joins TRBV9 to TRBJ2-1; 11 positions agree with TRBD2. The CDR3 loop spans 16 amino acids. In germline, CDR1 is SGDLS, CDR2 YYNGEE. The J segment lost 4 bases and the V segment lost 3 bases, leaving 6 bases of the junction unmatched.

This chain's CDR3 is CASSPTRDAVYGYTF. As DNA, the CDR3 is TGTGCCAGCTCACCAACTAGGGATGCCGTTTATGGCTACACCTTC. The chain employs TRBV18 and TRBJ1-2; D ambiguous. The V gene lost 2 bases and the J gene lost 5 bases, with 15 bases spanning the gap. Germline V gives CDR1 KGHSH, CDR2 LQKENI. This CDR3 comprises 15 residues.

The rearrangement uses TRBV19 and TRBJ2-3; D gene unclear. This CDR3 has 13 residues. Looked up from germline, CDR1 is LNHDA and CDR2 is SQIVND (reference sequence). V was cut by 11 bases and J by 2 bases, with 14 bases left in between. As DNA, the CDR3 is TGTGCCTCAAAGGGCCAAATCACAGATACGCAGTATTTT. Its protein is CASKGQITDTQYF.

This clone was found a few times. The gene calls are TRBV6-4 and TRBJ1-1; the D is unclear. Trimming took off 2 bases at V and 0 bases at J, with 4 bases between the two ends. Germline-derived CDR1 and CDR2 are MRHNA and SNTAGT. This CDR3 comprises 13 residues. CDR3 region: CASSDELNTEAFF. CDR3 nucleotide sequence: TGTGCCAGCAGTGACGAATTGAACACTGAAGCTTTCTTT.

This rearrangement joins TRBV29-1 to TRBJ1-1; D unclear. Germline V gene lookup returns CDR1 SQVTM and CDR2 ANQGSEA. CDR3 length: 12 amino acids. Trimming stripped 4 bases from V and 8 bases from J, with 14 bases between. CDR3 nucleotides: TGCAGCGTTGGGGTCCTACGGGCAGAAGCTTTCTTT. The encoded protein is CSVGVLRAEAFF.

The V gene is TRBV30, the J gene TRBJ1-3; TRBD1 agrees at 7 bases. The V segment lost 8 bases and the J segment 1 base; nucleotides outside the gene matches: 20. The CDR3 has 18 residues. The V gene's germline CDR1 is GTSNPN and CDR2 SVGIG (reference sequence). The CDR3 nucleotides read TGTGCCGGGAACGACAGGGAAAGAAGGAACGCGTCTGGAAACACCATATATTTT. Protein: CAGNDRERRNASGNTIYF.

This chain uses TRBV6-5 with TRBJ2-1, with TRBD1 matching over 9 bases. J lost 7 bases, V lost 5 bases, and 6 bases had no gene match. This CDR3 region has 14 residues. Germline V gives CDR1 MNHEY, CDR2 SVGAGI. The CDR3 reads CASSPDRGRNEQFF. CDR3 sequence (DNA): TGTGCCAGCAGTCCGGACAGGGGCCGTAATGAGCAGTTCTTC.

The rearrangement links TRBV13 to TRBJ1-3; possibly TRBD1 for D (6 bases). There are 15 residues in the CDR3. The germline V and J ends were trimmed by 0 bases and 4 bases, with 10 bases remaining between them. Germline V gene sequence: CDR1 PRHDT, CDR2 FYEKMQ (reference sequence). CDR3 bases: TGTGCCAGCAGCTTAGGGACAGGCCCCGGAAACACCATATATTTT. This gives the protein CASSLGTGPGNTIYF.